This TCR beta chain appears in the sequencing data of a study of blood T cells in healthy people across ages. General study results and limits: Older age went with lower TCR beta diversity per million T cells, in a roughly linear way.

This clonotype was observed a handful of times. Its antigen remains unknown. Trimming took 7 bases from V and 3 from J; bases not matched to a gene: 7. Germline CDR1 is SQVTM and CDR2 is ANQGSEA. The CDR3 is made up of 13 amino acids. Alongside a J-beta primer mix, a sample-barcoded 5' primer served in a second PCR lasting about 7 to 11 cycles. Each cDNA molecule was tagged by a template-switch adaptor with 12 random nucleotides. MiXCR, applied by TCRdb to the 5' RACE reads, yields one record per CDR3 protein. The sample holds hundreds of thousands of distinct CDR3 sequences, more than 40% seen once. The rearrangement uses TRBV29-1 and TRBJ1-1, with 8 positions matching TRBD1. The sequenced sample was blood. The receptor's source is a woman aged 60-70 years in good health. CDR3 bases: TGCAGCGCCAGACAGGGGATGGACACTGAAGCTTTCTTT. Amino acid sequence: CSARQGMDTEAFF.